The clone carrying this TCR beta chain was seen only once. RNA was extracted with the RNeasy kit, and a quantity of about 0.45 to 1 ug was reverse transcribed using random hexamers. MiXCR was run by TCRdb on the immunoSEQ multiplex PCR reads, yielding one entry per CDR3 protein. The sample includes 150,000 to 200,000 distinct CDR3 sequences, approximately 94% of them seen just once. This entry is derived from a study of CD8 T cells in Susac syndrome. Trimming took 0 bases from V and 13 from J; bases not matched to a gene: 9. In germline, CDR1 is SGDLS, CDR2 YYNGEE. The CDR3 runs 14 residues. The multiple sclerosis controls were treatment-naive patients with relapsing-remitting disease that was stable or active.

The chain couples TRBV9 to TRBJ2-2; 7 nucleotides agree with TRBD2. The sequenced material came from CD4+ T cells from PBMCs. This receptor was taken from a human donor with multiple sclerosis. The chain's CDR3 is CASSVEPGGGSLFF. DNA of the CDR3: TGTGCCAGCAGCGTAGAACCGGGGGGAGGGTCGCTGTTTTTT.